These 14 T cell receptor beta chains share one sample of origin, sequenced in a study of blood T cell repertoires in COVID-19. Assay used: immunoSEQ multiplex PCR; TCRdb lists only in-frame clones, some missing. The profile covers hundreds of thousands of clones, with about 88% appearing a single time and around 2.6% taken by the ten largest. Sequenced input: PBMCs or T cells enriched from blood (not recorded which). The receptors stem from a man aged 55-75 years who had recovered from COVID-19.

The chain links TRBV29-1 to TRBJ2-1; 7 bases match TRBD2. Germline trimming cut 0 bases from V and 9 bases from J; bases unmatched to any gene: 11. Per germline, CDR1 SQVTM and CDR2 ANQGSEA. The CDR3 contains 15 residues. CDR3 in DNA: TGCAGCGTTGAAGAAGGACTAGTGCTTAACGGTGAGCAGTTCTTC. It yields the protein CSVEEGLVLNGEQFF.

The gene calls are TRBV19 and TRBJ2-5, with D possibly TRBD1 on 7 matching bases. CDR1 LNHDA and CDR2 SQIVND come from the germline V gene (reference sequence). There are 15 residues in the CDR3. The ends were cut back, 3 bases at V and 5 bases at J, with 16 bases in the middle. CDR3 residues: CASSIPGQEGETQYF. Written as DNA, the CDR3 is TGTGCCAGTAGTATTCCCGGACAGGAGGGGGAGACCCAGTACTTC.

V gene TRBV24-1 combines with J gene TRBJ1-2, with D unclear. V gave up 0 bases and J gave up 2 bases, with 12 bases separating them. Looked up from germline, CDR1 is KGHDR and CDR2 is SFDVKD. This CDR3 spans 16 amino acids. The CDR3 coding sequence is TGTGCCACCAGTGATTTGTTGACCGCACTAAACTATGGCTACACCTTC. It yields the protein CATSDLLTALNYGYTF.

CDR3 region: CASSVTDNSPLHF. CDR3 nucleotides: TGTGCCAGCAGCGTGACAGATAATTCACCCCTCCACTTT. This chain uses TRBV9 with TRBJ1-6; maybe TRBD1 (5 bases). Germline assignment: CDR1 SGDLS and CDR2 YYNGEE. The V gene lost 2 bases and the J gene lost 5 bases, with 5 bases spanning the gap. The CDR3 covers 13 residues.

This rearrangement joins TRBV4-1 to TRBJ2-7, with 8 nucleotides matching TRBD2. This CDR3 comprises 17 residues. CDR1 and CDR2 (germline): MGHRA, YSYEKL. With V trimmed by 0 bases and J by 4 bases, 11 bases remained unmatched. CDR3 residues: CASSQEVGSGRAYEQYF. The CDR3 DNA follows: TGCGCCAGCAGCCAAGAAGTAGGCAGCGGGAGAGCGTACGAGCAGTACTTC.

DNA for the CDR3: TGCGCCAGCAGCCATGGTATCGGACAGCGTAGCACAGATACGCAGTATTTT. It translates to CASSHGIGQRSTDTQYF. The V call is TRBV4-1, the J call TRBJ2-3; TRBD1 is a possible D gene (6 bases). With 3 bases removed from V and 0 bases from J, the gap between germline ends came to 16 bases. This CDR3 spans 17 amino acids. Germline V CDR1 and CDR2: MGHRA, YSYEKL.

The rearrangement joins TRBV6-2 or TRBV6-3 to TRBJ1-1, with D unclear. Germline loops: CDR1 MNHEY, CDR2 SVGEGT. There are 15 residues in the CDR3. Trimming stripped 4 bases from V and 0 bases from J, with 12 bases between. CDR3 amino acids: CASSFATRMNTEAFF. The DNA of the CDR3 is TGTGCCAGCAGTTTTGCGACTAGAATGAACACTGAAGCTTTCTTT.

The chain combines TRBV7-8 with TRBJ2-1; 10 bases match TRBD2. J lost 4 bases, V lost 5 bases, and 14 bases had no gene match. Germline lookup yields CDR1 SGHVS and CDR2 FQNEAQ. This CDR3 is 18 amino acids long. As DNA, the CDR3 is TGTGCCAGCAGCCCCAACGGGCCAGGGACTAGCGTGTACAATGAGCAGTTCTTC. Encoded protein: CASSPNGPGTSVYNEQFF. Combining the CDR3 with reference TRBV7-8 and TRBJ2-1 gives the whole variable domain GAGVSQSPRYKVAKRGQDVALRCDPISGHVSLFWYQQALGQGPEFLTYFQNEAQLDKSGLPSDRFFAERPEGSVSTLKIQRTQQEDSAVYLCASSPNGPGTSVYNEQFFGPGTRLTVL.

This clone occurred once. The chain uses TRBV5-4 and TRBJ2-5; 9 positions match TRBD2. Losses at the gene ends were 3 bases for V and 1 base for J; bases not matched to a gene: 7. Germline-derived CDR1 and CDR2 are SGHNT and YYREEE (reference sequence). The CDR3 is 16 residues long. The CDR3 here is CASSSGGLASQETQYF. The CDR3 DNA follows: TGTGCCAGCAGCTCGGGCGGACTAGCGAGCCAAGAGACCCAGTACTTC.

This chain joins TRBV29-1 and TRBJ1-5; 8 bases line up with TRBD1. CDR3 length equals 13 residues. CDR1 SQVTM and CDR2 ANQGSEA come from the germline V gene. J was trimmed by 3 bases and V by 6 bases; bases with no gene match: 4. The CDR3 spells CSVRTGINQPQHF. In DNA, the CDR3 is TGCAGCGTAAGGACAGGGATCAATCAGCCCCAGCATTTT. Filled out from reference TRBV29-1 and TRBJ1-5, the complete variable domain reads SAVISQKPSRDICQRGTSLTIQCQVDSQVTMMFWYRQQPGQSLTLIATANQGSEATYESGFVIDKFPISRPNLTFSTLTVSNMSPEDSSIYLCSVRTGINQPQHFGDGTRLSIL.

This chain connects TRBV6-5 to TRBJ1-1; 7 bases are shared with TRBD1. The trim removed 7 bases at V and 0 bases at J, leaving 5 bases unmatched. CDR1 is MNHEY, CDR2 SVGAGI, per germline. This CDR3 has 14 residues. CDR3 residues: CASIVDRMNTEAFF. The CDR3 nucleotides are TGTGCCAGCATTGTGGACAGGATGAACACTGAAGCTTTCTTT.

This chain links TRBV7-9 with TRBJ2-3, with 9 bases identical to TRBD2. Germline V CDR1 and CDR2: SEHNR, FQNEAQ (reference sequence). CDR3 length: 15 amino acids. The V segment lost 11 bases and the J segment 4 bases; nucleotides outside the gene matches: 13. The CDR3 sequence: CAGTYSGSYSDTQYF. The DNA of the CDR3 is TGTGCCGGAACTTATAGCGGGAGTTACTCAGATACGCAGTATTTT. Drawing the rest from reference TRBV7-9 and TRBJ2-3, the complete variable domain is DTGVSQNPRHKITKRGQNVTFRCDPISEHNRLYWYRQTLGQGPEFLTYFQNEAQLEKSRLLSDRFSAERPKGSFSTLEIQRTEQGDSAMYLCAGTYSGSYSDTQYFGPGTRLTVL.

CDR3 DNA: TGTGCCAGCAGCATAGGGGGTTCTGGAAACACCATATATTTT. It codes for CASSIGGSGNTIYF. The chain couples TRBV5-5 to TRBJ1-3; D is possibly TRBD1 (6 bases). The CDR3 spans 14 residues. V was shortened by 4 bases and J by 1 base, with 9 bases between the two germline ends. Germline V gene sequence: CDR1 SGHKS, CDR2 YYEKEE (reference sequence).

The V gene is TRBV30, the J gene TRBJ2-5, with TRBD2 matching 7 bases. The CDR3 contains 19 residues. The V gene's germline CDR1 is GTSNPN and CDR2 SVGIG (reference sequence). With V trimmed by 2 bases and J by 2 bases, 20 bases remained unmatched. The CDR3 protein is CAWSKSPWLAVMRQETQYF. As DNA, the CDR3 is TGTGCCTGGAGTAAATCCCCGTGGCTAGCGGTCATGCGGCAAGAGACCCAGTACTTC.